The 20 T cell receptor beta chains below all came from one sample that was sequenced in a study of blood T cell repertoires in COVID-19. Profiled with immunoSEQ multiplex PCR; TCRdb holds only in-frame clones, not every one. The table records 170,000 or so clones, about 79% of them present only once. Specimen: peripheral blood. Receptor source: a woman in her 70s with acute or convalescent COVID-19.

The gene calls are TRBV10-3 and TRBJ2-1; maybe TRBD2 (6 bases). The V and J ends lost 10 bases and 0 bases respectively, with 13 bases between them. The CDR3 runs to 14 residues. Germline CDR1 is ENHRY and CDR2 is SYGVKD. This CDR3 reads CATLGGSSYNEQFF. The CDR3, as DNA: TGTGCCACCCTAGGAGGGAGCTCCTACAATGAGCAGTTCTTC.

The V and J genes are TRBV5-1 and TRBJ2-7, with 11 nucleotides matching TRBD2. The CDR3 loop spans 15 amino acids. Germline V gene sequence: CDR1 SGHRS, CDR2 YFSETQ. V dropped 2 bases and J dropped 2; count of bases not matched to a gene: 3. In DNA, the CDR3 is TGCGCCAGCAGCTTCGTAGCGGGAGGGCCCTACGAGCAGTACTTC. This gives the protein CASSFVAGGPYEQYF.

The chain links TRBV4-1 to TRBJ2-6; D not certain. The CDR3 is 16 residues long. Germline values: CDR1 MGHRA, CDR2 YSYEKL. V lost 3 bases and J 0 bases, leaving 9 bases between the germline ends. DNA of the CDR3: TGCGCCAGCAGCCATACAAACCCCTCTGGGGCCAACGTCCTGACTTTC. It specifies CASSHTNPSGANVLTF.

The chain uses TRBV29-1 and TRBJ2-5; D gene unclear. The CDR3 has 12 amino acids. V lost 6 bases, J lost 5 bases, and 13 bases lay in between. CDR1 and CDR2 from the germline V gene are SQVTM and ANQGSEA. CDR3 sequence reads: CSVQRSMETQYF. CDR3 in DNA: TGCAGCGTCCAACGGAGTATGGAGACCCAGTACTTC.

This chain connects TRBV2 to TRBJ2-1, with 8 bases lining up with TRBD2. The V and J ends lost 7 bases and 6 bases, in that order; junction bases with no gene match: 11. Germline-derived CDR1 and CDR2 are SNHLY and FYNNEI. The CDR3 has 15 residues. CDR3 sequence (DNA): TGTGCCAGCACCGACGGGGCTAGCGGGCGCAATGAGCAGTTCTTC. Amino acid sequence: CASTDGASGRNEQFF.

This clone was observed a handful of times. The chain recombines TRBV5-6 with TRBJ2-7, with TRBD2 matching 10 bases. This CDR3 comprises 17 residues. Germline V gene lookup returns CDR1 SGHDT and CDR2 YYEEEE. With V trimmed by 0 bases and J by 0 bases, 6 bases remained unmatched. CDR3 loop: CASSLGTSGIISYEQYF. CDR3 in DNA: TGTGCCAGCAGCTTGGGGACTAGCGGAATTATCTCCTACGAGCAGTACTTC.

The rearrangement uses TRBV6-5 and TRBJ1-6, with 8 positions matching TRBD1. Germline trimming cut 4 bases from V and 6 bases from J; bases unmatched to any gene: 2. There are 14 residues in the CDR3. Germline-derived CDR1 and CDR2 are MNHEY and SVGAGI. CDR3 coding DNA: TGTGCCAGCAGTTCCGGACAGGGTAATTCACCCCTCCACTTT. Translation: CASSSGQGNSPLHF.

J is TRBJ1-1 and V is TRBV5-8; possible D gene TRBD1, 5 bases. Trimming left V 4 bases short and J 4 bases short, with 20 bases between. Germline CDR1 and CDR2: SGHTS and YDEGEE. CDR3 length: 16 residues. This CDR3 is CASSPKTSGLSTEAFF. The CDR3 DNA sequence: TGTGCCAGCAGCCCGAAGACTTCGGGACTCTCCACTGAAGCTTTCTTT.

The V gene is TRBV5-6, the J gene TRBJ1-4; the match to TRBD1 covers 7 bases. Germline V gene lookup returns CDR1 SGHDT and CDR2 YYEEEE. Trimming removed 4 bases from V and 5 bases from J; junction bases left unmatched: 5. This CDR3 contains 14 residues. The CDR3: CASSETGWNEKLFF. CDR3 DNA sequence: TGTGCCAGCAGCGAGACAGGGTGGAATGAAAAACTGTTTTTT.

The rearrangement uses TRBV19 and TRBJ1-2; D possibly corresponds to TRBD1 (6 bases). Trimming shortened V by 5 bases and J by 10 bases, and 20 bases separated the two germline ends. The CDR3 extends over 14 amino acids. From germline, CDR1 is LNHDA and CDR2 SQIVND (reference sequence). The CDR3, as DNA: TGTGCCAGTAGTGGCGTATCGCGGGGGCAGTTCTACACCTTC. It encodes CASSGVSRGQFYTF.

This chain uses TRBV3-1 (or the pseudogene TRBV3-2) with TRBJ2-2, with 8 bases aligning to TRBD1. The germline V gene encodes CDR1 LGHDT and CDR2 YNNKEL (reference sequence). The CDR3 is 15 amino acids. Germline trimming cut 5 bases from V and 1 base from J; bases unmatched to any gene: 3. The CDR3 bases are TGTGCCAGCAGCTACGGGACAGGGAACACCGGGGAGCTGTTTTTT. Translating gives CASSYGTGNTGELFF.

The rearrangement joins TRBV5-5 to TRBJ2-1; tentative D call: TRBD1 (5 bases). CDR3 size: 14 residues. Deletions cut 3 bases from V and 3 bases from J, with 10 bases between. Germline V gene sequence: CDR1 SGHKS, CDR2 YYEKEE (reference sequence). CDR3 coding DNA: TGTGCCAGCAGCTACCAGGGTCTCTACAATGAGCAGTTCTTC. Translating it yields CASSYQGLYNEQFF.

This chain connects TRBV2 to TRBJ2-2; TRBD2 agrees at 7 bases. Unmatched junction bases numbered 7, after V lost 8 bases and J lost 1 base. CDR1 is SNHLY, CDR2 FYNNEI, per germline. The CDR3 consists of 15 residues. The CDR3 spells CASSLAEMNTGELFF. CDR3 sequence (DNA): TGTGCCAGCTCCCTAGCGGAGATGAACACCGGGGAGCTGTTTTTT.

The CDR3 sequence: CASSRQGLAGTGELFF. DNA of the CDR3: TGTGCCAGTAGTAGGCAGGGACTAGCGGGAACCGGGGAGCTGTTTTTT. V gene TRBV3-1 (or the pseudogene TRBV3-2) combines with J gene TRBJ2-2; 13 bases line up with TRBD2. The CDR3 extends over 16 amino acids. V was pared by 9 bases and J by 5 bases, with 9 bases of the junction left unmatched. Germline V gene data show CDR1 as LGHDT and CDR2 as YNNKEL (reference sequence).

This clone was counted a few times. CDR3 DNA sequence: TGTGCCAGCAGTTTAGCGGGCAGGATGGCTTTCTTT. Translation gives CASSLAGRMAFF. The chain combines TRBV12-3 or TRBV12-4 with TRBJ1-1; D is unresolved. This CDR3 has 12 residues. Trimming took 0 bases from V and 11 from J, leaving 10 bases between them.

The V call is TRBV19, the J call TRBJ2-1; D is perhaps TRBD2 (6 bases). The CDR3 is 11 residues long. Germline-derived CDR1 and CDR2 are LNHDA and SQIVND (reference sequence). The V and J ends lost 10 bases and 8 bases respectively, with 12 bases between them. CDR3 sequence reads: CATTEGYEQFF. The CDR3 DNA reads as TGTGCCACCACGGAGGGGTATGAGCAGTTCTTC.

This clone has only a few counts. DNA for the CDR3: TGTGCCAGTAGTATGGGGATTATTCCCGGACAGGGTAATGGCTACACCTTC. The encoded protein is CASSMGIIPGQGNGYTF. The V gene is TRBV19, the J gene TRBJ1-2; 8 positions agree with TRBD1. This CDR3 is 17 amino acids long. The germline gives CDR1 LNHDA, CDR2 SQIVND (reference sequence). V lost 3 bases and J lost 6; bases outside the gene matches: 15.

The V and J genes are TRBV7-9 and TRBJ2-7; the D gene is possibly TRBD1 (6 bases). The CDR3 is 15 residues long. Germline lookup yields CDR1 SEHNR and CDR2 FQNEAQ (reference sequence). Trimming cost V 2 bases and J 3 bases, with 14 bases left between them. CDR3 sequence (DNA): TGTGCCAGCAGCTTACGTGACAGGCCTAACTACGAGCAGTACTTC. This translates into CASSLRDRPNYEQYF. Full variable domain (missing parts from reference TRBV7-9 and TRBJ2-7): DTGVSQNPRHKITKRGQNVTFRCDPISEHNRLYWYRQTLGQGPEFLTYFQNEAQLEKSRLLSDRFSAERPKGSFSTLEIQRTEQGDSAMYLCASSLRDRPNYEQYFGPGTRLTVT.

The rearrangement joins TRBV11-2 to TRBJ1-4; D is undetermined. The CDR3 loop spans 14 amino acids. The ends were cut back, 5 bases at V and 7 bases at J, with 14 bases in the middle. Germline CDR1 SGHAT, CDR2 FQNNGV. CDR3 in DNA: TGTGCCAGCAGCCTCGTGAGGGAGGTTGAAAAACTGTTTTTT. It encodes CASSLVREVEKLFF.

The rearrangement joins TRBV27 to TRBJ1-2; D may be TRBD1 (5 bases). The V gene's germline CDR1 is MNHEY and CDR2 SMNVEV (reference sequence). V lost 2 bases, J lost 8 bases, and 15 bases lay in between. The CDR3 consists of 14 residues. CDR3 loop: CASSLTRAEGGYTF. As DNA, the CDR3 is TGTGCCAGCAGTTTAACCAGGGCGGAAGGAGGCTACACCTTC.